This entry lists 2 T cell receptor beta chains sequenced from one sample in a study of regulatory T cells in long-lasting Graves disease. Noted time point: persistent/refractory GD, antithyroid drugs over 5 years with positive TRAb. After RNA was extracted from PBMCs, the TCR library was made from it. The TCR beta library used iRepertoire HTBI primers with Arm-PCR amplification of CDR3. TCRdb ran MiXCR on the multiplex PCR reads and lists one entry per CDR3 protein. The sample consists of fewer than 600,000 distinct CDR3 sequences, less than 25% of them appearing once. Source: peripheral blood mononuclear cells (PBMCs), taken when the disease was refractory, from a patient treated with antithyroid drugs. The receptors here all came from a female donor with Graves disease.

This clonotype was observed a few times. V usage is TRBV7-9 and J usage is TRBJ2-5; unclear D gene. This CDR3 spans 17 amino acids. V dropped 6 bases and J dropped 0 bases, with 20 bases sitting between them. The germline gives CDR1 SEHNR, CDR2 FQNEAQ (reference sequence). CDR3 sequence (DNA): TGTGCCAGCAGGAAACCCCCCGGTCGCCTAAACCAAGAGACCCAGTACTTC. Its protein is CASRKPPGRLNQETQYF.

This clonotype was seen a handful of times. A much more abundant neighbour one base away suggests this may be a read error. CDR3 coding DNA: TGTGCCAGCAGCGGGACAGGGGGATACTGTGGCTACACCTTC. This codes for CASSGTGGYCGYTF. V is TRBV12-3 or TRBV12-4 and J is TRBJ1-2, with TRBD1 matching 11 bases. Germline trimming cut 6 bases from V and 7 bases from J; bases unmatched to any gene: 7. CDR3 length: 14 amino acids.